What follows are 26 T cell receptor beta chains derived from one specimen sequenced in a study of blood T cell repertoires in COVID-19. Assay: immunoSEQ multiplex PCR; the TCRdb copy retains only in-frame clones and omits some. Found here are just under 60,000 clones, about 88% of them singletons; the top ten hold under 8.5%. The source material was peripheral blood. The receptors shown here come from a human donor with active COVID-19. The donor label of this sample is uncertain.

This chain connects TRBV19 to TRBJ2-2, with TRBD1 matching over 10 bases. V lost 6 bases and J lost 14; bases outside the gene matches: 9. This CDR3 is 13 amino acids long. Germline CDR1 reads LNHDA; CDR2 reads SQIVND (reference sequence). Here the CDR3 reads CASSASGQGNLFF. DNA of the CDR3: TGTGCCAGTAGCGCATCGGGACAGGGGAATCTGTTTTTT.

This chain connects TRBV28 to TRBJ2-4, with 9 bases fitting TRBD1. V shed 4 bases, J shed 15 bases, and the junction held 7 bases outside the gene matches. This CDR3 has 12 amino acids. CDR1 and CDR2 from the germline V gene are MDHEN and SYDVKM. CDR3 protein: CASSSQGARLYF. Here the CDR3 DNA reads TGTGCCAGCAGTTCACAGGGGGCCCGCTTGTACTTC.

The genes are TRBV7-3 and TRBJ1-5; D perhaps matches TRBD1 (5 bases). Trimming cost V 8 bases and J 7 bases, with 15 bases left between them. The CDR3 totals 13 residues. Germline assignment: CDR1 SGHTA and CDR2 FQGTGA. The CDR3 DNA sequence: TGTGCCAGCTCCCTCGGGCGGGGGCAGCCCCAGCATTTT. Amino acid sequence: CASSLGRGQPQHF. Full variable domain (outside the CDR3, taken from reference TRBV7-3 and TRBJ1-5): GAGVSQTPSNKVTEKGKYVELRCDPISGHTALYWYRQSLGQGPEFLIYFQGTGAADDSGLPNDRFFAVRPEGSVSTLKIQRTERGDSAVYLCASSLGRGQPQHFGDGTRLSIL.

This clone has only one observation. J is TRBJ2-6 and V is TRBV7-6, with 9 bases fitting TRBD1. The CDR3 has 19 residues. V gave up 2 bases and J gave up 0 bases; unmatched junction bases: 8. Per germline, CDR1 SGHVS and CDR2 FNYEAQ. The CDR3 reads CASSLSGTGYSSGANVLTF. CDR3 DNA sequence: TGTGCCAGCAGCTTATCCGGGACAGGGTATAGCTCTGGGGCCAACGTCCTGACTTTC.

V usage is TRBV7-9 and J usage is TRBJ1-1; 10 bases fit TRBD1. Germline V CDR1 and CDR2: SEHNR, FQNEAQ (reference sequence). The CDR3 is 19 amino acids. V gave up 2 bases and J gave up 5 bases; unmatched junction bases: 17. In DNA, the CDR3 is TGTGCCAGCAGCTTACCGAAAGACGGGACAGGGGTTCTTGGTACTGAAGCTTTCTTT. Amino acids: CASSLPKDGTGVLGTEAFF.

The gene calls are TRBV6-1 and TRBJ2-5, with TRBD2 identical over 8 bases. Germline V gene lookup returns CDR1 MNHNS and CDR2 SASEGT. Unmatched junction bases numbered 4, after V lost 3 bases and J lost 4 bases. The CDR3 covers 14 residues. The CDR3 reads CASSDGGGTETQYF. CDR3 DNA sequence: TGTGCCAGCAGTGACGGCGGGGGGACAGAGACCCAGTACTTC.

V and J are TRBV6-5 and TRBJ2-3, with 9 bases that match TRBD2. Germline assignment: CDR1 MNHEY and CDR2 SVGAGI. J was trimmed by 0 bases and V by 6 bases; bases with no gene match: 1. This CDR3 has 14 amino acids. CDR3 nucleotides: TGTGCCAGCAGGAGCGGGGGGAGCACAGATACGCAGTATTTT. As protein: CASRSGGSTDTQYF.

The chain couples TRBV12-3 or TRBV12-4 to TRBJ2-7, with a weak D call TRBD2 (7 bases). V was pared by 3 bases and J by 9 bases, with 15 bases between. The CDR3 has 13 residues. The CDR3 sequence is CASSLGGGLTQYF. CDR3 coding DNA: TGTGCCAGCAGTTTGGGAGGGGGGCTTACGCAGTACTTC.

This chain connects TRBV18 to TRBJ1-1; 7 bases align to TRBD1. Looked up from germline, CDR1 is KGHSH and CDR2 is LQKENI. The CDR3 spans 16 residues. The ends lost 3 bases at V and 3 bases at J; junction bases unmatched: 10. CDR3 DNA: TGTGCCAGCTCACCCTTCAAGGGGGCCCCGGACACTGAAGCTTTCTTT. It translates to CASSPFKGAPDTEAFF.

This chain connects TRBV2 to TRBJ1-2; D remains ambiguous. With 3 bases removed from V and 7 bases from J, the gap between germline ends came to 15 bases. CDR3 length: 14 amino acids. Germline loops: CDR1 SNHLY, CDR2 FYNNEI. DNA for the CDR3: TGTGCCAGCAGTGAGGTGAGCAAGCGGACTGGCTACACCTTC. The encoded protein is CASSEVSKRTGYTF.

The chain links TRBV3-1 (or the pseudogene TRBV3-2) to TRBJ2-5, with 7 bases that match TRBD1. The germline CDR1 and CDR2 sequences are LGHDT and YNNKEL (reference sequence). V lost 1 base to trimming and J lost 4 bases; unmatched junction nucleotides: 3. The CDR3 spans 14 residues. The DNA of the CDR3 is TGTGCCAGCAGCCAAGGGACAGGATTAGAGACCCAGTACTTC. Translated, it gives CASSQGTGLETQYF.

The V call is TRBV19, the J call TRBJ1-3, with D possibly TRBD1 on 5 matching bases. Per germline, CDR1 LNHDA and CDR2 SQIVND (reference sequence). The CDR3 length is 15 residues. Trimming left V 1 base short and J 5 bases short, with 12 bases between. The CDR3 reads CASSIGDGGRNTIYF. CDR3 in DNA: TGTGCCAGTAGTATAGGGGACGGAGGGAGAAACACCATATATTTT.

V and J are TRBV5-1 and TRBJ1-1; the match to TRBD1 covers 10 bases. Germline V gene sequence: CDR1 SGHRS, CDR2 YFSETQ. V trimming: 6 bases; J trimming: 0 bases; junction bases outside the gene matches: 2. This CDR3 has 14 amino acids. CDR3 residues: CASTGTGVNTEAFF. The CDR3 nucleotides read TGCGCCAGCACGGGGACAGGGGTGAACACTGAAGCTTTCTTT.

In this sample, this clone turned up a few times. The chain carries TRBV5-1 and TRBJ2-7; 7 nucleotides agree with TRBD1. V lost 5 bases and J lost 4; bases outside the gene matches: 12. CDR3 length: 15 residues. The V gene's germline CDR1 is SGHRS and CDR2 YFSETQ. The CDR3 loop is CASSPLPGQRYEQYF. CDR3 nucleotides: TGCGCCAGCAGTCCGCTCCCGGGACAGAGGTACGAGCAGTACTTC.

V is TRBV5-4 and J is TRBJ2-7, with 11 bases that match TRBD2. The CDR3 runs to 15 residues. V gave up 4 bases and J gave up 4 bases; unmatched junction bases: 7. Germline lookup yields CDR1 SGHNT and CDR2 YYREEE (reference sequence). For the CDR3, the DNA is TGTGCCAGCAGCCCCTCACTAGCGGGAGATTACGAGCAGTACTTC. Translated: CASSPSLAGDYEQYF.

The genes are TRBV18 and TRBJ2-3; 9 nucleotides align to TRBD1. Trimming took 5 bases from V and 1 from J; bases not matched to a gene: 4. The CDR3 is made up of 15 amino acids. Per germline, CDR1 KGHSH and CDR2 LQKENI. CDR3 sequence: CASSSWTGGTDTQYF. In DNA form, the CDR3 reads TGTGCCAGCTCATCCTGGACAGGGGGCACAGATACGCAGTATTTT.

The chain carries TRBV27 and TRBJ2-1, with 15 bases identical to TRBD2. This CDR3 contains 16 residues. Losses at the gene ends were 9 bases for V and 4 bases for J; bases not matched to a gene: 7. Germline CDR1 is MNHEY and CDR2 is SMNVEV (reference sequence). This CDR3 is CASGTSGGSSYNEQFF. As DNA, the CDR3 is TGTGCCAGTGGGACTAGCGGGGGGTCTTCGTACAATGAGCAGTTCTTC.

CDR3 nucleotides: TGTGCCAGCAGCTTGCCCAGGGTATCGAATGAGCAGTTCTTC. Translated: CASSLPRVSNEQFF. The chain employs TRBV5-4 and TRBJ2-1; a possible D gene is TRBD1 (5 bases). Trimming shortened V by 1 base and J by 7 bases, and 12 bases separated the two germline ends. This CDR3 is built from 14 residues. Germline-derived CDR1 and CDR2 are SGHNT and YYREEE (reference sequence).

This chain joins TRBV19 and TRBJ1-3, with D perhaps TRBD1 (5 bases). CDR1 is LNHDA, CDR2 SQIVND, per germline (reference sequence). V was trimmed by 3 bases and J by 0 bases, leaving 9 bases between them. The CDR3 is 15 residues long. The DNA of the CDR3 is TGTGCCAGTAGTATCCTCAGGGACTCTGGAAACACCATATATTTT. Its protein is CASSILRDSGNTIYF. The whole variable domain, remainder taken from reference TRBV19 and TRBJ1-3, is DGGITQSPKYLFRKEGQNVTLSCEQNLNHDAMYWYRQDPGQGLRLIYYSQIVNDFQKGDIAEGYSVSREKKESFPLTVTSAQKNPTAFYLCASSILRDSGNTIYFGEGSWLTVV.

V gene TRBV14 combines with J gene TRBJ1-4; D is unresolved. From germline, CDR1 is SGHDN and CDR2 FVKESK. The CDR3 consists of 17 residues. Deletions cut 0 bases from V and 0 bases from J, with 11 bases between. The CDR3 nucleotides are TGTGCCAGCAGCCAAGAAATAGTTATCCCAACTAATGAAAAACTGTTTTTT. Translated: CASSQEIVIPTNEKLFF.

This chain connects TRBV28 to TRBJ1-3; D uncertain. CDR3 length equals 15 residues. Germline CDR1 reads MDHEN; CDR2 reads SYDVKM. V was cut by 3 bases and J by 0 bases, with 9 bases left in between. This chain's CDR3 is CASSFGYYSGNTIYF. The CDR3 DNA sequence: TGTGCCAGCAGTTTCGGGTATTACTCTGGAAACACCATATATTTT.

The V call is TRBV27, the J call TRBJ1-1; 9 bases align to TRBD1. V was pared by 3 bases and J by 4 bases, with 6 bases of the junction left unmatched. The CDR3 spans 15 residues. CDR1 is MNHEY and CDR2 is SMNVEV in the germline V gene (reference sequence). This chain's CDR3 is CASSFPGQGLTEAFF. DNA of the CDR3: TGTGCCAGCAGTTTTCCGGGACAGGGCCTCACTGAAGCTTTCTTT.

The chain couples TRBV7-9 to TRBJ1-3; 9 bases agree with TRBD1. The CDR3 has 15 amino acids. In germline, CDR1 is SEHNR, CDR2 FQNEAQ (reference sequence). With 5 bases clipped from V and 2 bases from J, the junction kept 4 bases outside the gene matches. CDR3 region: CASSPRDRAGNTIYF. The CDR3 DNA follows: TGTGCCAGCAGCCCCCGGGACAGGGCTGGAAACACCATATATTTT.

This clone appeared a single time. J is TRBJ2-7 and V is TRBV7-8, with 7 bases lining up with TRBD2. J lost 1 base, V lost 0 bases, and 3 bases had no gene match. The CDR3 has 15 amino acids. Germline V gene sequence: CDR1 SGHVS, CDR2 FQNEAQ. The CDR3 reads CASSLAGGDSYEQYF. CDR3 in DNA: TGTGCCAGCAGCTTAGCTGGGGGGGATTCCTACGAGCAGTACTTC.

As DNA, the CDR3 is TGTGCCAGCAGCTCTCTGACAGGGGGGAATGAGCAGTTCTTC. This translates into CASSSLTGGNEQFF. The chain uses TRBV11-2 and TRBJ2-1; 9 bases agree with TRBD1. V shed 4 bases and J 7 bases; nucleotides not matched to a gene: 5. The germline V gene encodes CDR1 SGHAT and CDR2 FQNNGV. CDR3 length: 14 amino acids.

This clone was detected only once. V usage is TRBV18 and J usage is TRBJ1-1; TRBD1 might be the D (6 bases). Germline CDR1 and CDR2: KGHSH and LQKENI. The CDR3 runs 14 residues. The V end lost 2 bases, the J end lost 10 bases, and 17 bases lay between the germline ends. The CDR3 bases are TGTGCCAGCTCACCAATCCACAGGGAGTCGGGAGCTTTCTTT. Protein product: CASSPIHRESGAFF.